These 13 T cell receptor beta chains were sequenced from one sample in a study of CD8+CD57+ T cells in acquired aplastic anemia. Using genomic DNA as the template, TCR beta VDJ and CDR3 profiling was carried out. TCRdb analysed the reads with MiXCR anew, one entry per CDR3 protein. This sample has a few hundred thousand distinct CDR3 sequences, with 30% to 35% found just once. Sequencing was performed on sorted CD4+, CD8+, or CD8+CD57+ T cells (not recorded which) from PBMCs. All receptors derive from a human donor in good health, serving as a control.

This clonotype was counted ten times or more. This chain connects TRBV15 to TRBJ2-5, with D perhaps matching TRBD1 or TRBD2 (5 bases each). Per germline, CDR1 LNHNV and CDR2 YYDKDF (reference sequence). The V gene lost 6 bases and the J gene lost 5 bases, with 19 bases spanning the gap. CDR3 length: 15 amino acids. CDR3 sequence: CATSYPGARRETQYF. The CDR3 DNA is TGTGCCACCAGTTACCCTGGGGCCCGGAGGGAGACCCAGTACTTC.

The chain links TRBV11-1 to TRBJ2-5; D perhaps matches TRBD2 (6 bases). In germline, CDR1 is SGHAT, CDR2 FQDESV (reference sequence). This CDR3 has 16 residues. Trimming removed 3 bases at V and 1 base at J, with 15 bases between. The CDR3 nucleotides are TGTGCCAGCAGCTTCCTGGGGGGATGGAGCCAAGAGACCCAGTACTTC. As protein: CASSFLGGWSQETQYF.

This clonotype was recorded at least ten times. This chain's CDR3 is CASTVTDTQYF. The CDR3 nucleotides read TGTGCCAGCACGGTCACAGATACGCAGTATTTT. This rearrangement joins TRBV2 to TRBJ2-3; no clear D gene. V was cut by 7 bases and J by 2 bases, with 4 bases left in between. CDR1 SNHLY and CDR2 FYNNEI come from the germline V gene. The CDR3 has 11 amino acids.

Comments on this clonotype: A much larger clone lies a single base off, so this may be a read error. The CDR3 loop is CASRMIDKTGISYEQYF. The CDR3 coding sequence is TGTGCCAGTAGGATGATAGACAAGACGGGGATCTCCTACGAGCAGTACTTC. The rearrangement joins TRBV19 to TRBJ2-7, with a tentative D call TRBD2 (5 bases). There are 17 residues in the CDR3. Germline V gives CDR1 LNHDA, CDR2 SQIVND (reference sequence). The germline V and J ends were trimmed by 6 bases and 0 bases, with 21 bases remaining between them.

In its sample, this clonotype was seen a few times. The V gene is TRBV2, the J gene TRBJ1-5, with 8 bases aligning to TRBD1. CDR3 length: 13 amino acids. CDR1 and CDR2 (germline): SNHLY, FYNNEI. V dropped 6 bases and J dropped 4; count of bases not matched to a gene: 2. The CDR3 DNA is TGTGCCAGCAGGACAGGGGTGAATCAGCCCCAGCATTTT. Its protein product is CASRTGVNQPQHF.

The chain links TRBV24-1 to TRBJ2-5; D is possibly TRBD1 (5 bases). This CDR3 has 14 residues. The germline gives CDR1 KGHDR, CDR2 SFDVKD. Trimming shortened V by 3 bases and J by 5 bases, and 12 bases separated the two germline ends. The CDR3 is CATSDTRVRETQYF. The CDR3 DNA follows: TGTGCCACCAGTGATACCAGGGTTCGTGAGACCCAGTACTTC.

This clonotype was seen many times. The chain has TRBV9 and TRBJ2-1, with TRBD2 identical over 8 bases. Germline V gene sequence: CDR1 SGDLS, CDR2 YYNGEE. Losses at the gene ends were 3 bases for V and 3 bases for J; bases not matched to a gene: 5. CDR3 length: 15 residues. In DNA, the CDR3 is TGTGCCAGCAGCGAGCGGGAGATTCTCTACAATGAGCAGTTCTTC. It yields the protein CASSEREILYNEQFF.

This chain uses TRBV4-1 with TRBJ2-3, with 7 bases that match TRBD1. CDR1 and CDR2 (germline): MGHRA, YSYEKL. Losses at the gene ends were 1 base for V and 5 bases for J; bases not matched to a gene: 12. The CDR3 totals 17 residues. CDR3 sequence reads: CASSQGQGKNFGDTQYF. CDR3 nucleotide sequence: TGCGCCAGCAGCCAAGGACAGGGAAAAAACTTCGGAGATACGCAGTATTTT.

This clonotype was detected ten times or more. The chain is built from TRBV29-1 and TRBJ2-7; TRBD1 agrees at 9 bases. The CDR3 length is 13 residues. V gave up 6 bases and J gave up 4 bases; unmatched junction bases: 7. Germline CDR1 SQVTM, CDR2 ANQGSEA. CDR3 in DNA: TGCAGCGTCGTCCGGGACAGGGCGTACGAGCAGTACTTC. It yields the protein CSVVRDRAYEQYF.

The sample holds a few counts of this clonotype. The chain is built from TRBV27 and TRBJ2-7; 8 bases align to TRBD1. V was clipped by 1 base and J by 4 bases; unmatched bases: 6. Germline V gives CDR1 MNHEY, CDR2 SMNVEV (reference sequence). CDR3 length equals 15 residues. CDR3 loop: CASSLYGRGPYEQYF. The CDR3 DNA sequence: TGTGCCAGCAGTTTATACGGCAGGGGGCCGTACGAGCAGTACTTC.

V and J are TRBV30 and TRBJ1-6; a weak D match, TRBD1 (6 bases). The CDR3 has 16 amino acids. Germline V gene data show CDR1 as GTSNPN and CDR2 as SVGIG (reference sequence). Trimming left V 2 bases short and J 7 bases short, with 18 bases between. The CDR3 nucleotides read TGTGCCTGGAGTCGATTGCAACAGGGCGGAAATTCACCCCTCCACTTT. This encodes CAWSRLQQGGNSPLHF.

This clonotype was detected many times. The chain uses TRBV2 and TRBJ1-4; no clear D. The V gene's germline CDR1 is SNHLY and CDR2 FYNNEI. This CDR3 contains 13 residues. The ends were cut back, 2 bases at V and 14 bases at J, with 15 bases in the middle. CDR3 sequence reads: CASSETNGLGLFF. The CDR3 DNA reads TGTGCCAGCAGTGAAACGAATGGGTTGGGGCTGTTTTTT.

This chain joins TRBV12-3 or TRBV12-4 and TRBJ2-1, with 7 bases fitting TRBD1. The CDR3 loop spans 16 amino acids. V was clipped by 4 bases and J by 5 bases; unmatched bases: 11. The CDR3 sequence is CASSSSPRTGDNEQFF. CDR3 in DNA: TGTGCCAGCAGTTCCAGCCCTCGGACAGGTGACAATGAGCAGTTCTTC.